The entry that follows covers one T cell receptor beta chain sequence. Its cognate antigen is unknown. The data were taken from a study of human T cells and chemical hapten exposure. The wider study: There were per-sample TCR yield variations, arising mainly from small pooled library volume differences.

The germline V gene has CDR1 DFQATT and CDR2 SNEGSKA (reference sequence). V dropped 4 bases and J dropped 0 bases, with 13 bases sitting between them. The CDR3 spans 14 residues. Stated time point: healthy volunteer bleed at 6 weeks. The authors extracted total RNA from unfractionated whole blood. Regarding the study as a whole: Once DPC sensitization occurred, TCRs above 1 in 1000 frequency showed no change.

Separate cDNA molecules received unique molecular identifiers, which the library attached to them. One entry per CDR3 protein results from TCRdb running MiXCR on the RACE reads. The sample carries roughly 71,000 distinct CDR3 sequences, approximately 6.2% recorded once. The receptor was isolated from a female donor in good health. Some clones in this sample may be carry-over from other donors' samples. Input material: whole blood. This rearrangement joins TRBV20-1 to TRBJ2-7; unclear D gene. In DNA form, the CDR3 reads TGCAGTGCTACCCGGACCACAAGCTCCTACGAGCAGTACTTC. This sequence encodes CSATRTTSSYEQYF.